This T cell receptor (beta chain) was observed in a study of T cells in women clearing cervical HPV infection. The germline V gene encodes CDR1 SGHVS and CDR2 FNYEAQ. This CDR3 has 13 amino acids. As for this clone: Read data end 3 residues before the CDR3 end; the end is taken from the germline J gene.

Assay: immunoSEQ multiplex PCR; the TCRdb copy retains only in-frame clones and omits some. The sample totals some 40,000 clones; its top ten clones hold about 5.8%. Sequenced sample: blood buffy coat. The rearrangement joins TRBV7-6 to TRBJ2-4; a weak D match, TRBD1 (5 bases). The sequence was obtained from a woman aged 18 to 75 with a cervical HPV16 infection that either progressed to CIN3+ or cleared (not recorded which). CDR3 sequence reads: CASSPGSYYGQYF. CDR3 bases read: TGTGCCAGCAGCCCAGGGTCCTACTATGGT.